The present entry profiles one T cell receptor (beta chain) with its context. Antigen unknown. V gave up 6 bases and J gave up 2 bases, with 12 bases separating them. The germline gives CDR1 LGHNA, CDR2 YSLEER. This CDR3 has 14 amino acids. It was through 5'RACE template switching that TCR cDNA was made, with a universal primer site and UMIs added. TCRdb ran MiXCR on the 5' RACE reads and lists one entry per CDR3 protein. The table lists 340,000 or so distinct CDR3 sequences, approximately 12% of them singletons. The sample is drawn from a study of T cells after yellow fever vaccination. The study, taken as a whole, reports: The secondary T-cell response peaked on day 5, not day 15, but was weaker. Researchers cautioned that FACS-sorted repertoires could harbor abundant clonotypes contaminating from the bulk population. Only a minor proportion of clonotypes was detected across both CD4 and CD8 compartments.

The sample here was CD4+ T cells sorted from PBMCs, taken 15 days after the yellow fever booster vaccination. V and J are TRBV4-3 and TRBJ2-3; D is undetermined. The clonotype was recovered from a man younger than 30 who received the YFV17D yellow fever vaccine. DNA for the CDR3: TGCGCCAGCAGTCCTAACCTCGTCACAGATACGCAGTATTTT. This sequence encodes CASSPNLVTDTQYF.